One T cell receptor (beta chain) is described in this entry. Its antigen remains unidentified. V gives up 3 bases and J gives up 0 bases, and the segment between their germline ends measures 6 bases. Per the germline V gene (reference sequence), LNHDA is the CDR1 and SQIVND is the CDR2. The CDR3, cysteine through phenylalanine, is 15 amino acids long. Just the 45-base CDR3 DNA is kept, in frame starting at base 1. The data were taken from a study of cytomegalovirus exposure and HLA in healthy donors (dated by TCRdb to 2016 to 2017). Describing the broader study: According to an earlier analysis of several hundred of the donors, about 179 million T cells yielded approximately 120 million unique TCR beta sequences and more than 250 Gb of sequence data. Among under 450 genotyped donors of the cohort, an average of around 240,000 unique TCR beta nucleotide sequences were sequenced per donor, 15% to 20% of them non-productive. Roughly 290 gigabases of sequencing data and roughly 80 million unique TCR sequences made up an early release that covered around 640 HLA-typed donors. Both class I and class II loci were covered by HLA typing, at four-digit resolution. Typing coverage varied by locus: 629-630 donors for A, B, C, DRB1 and DQB1; more than 500 for DQA1; more than 600 for DPA1; about 450 for DPB1. A separate validation cohort of over 95 different subjects was used in addition to the roughly 700-subject first cohort. To study patterns of TCR occurrence, a later analysis re-analyzed previously published TCR beta repertoires from around 670 donors and added high-resolution HLA genotyping. The study was designed to test whether signatures of past pathogen exposure could be identified by cataloging public T cell receptors. An earlier analysis of about 600 of the donors used high-throughput TCR beta sequencing to judge whether each TCR beta V gene segment behaved as functional or pseudogenic. High-throughput TCR immunosequencing, statistical association of individual TCRs with disease status, and machine learning were combined to predict cytomegalovirus infection status. Four to six DR-DQ haplotypes were handled as single units for association and clustering because linkage in the cohort was strong. Every repertoire in the discovery cohort had been generated on one and the same sequencing platform. Donor age, sex, ethnicity and CMV serostatus were compiled together with the repertoire data. The T cell repertoires of several hundred subjects were profiled by immunosequencing and related to cytomegalovirus serostatus. Of the roughly 400 genotyped donors, approximately 83% fell in the genetic ancestry cluster associated with self-reported Caucasian donors. A later genetic analysis took genome-wide SNP genotypes for about 65% of the roughly 670 donors and used that subset as a discovery cohort. In the later analysis, no new phenotypic data were used to find candidate immune exposures; instead, reliance was placed on TCR beta sequences and their occurrence across donors.

The full study reports these points: The authors suggested that the approach could potentially be extended to other disease states and immunological phenotypes. Most CMV-associated TCR beta chains appeared to be HLA-restricted in a later analysis, and the HLA associations seemed to be driven largely by CMV exposure. Linkage disequilibrium might explain the correlated functional status among segregating V segments, but an unknown experimental factor could not be excluded. Several of the top co-occurrence clusters appeared to be linked to parvovirus B19, influenza, CMV and Epstein-Barr virus, according to a later analysis. Sequencing depth was assumed to be roughly uniform across donors in the presence/absence analyses, though that assumption may not hold. A later genetic analysis reported fewer N-insertions in productive TCRs among donors in an Asian-associated ancestry cluster than the roughly 620-donor mean. A few of the identified cytomegalovirus-associated TCR beta chains were confirmed in vitro to be specific for cytomegalovirus antigens. When HLA alleles, especially DR and DQ, strongly co-occurred, TCR associations were difficult to assign to individual alleles. CMV serostatus was the only immune exposure information available for the cohort. The 87-base-pair reads could not distinguish some IMGT-functional V segments, including TRBV6-2 and TRBV6-3, so those segments were excluded. A further reported finding was that TCR beta sequences accurately predicted the HLA-A and HLA-B alleles for most subjects in the first cohort. The study listed 170 or so TCR beta chains as associated with cytomegalovirus. Most TCR sequences were observed very rarely across donors, whereas some public TCRs were present in many individuals. A later analysis associated about 17,000 TCR beta sequences with specific HLA alleles at a false discovery rate of 0.05. This cohort had only TCR beta chains sequenced, and the lack of alpha or paired-chain data limited which features could be detected. In an earlier analysis of 587 of the donors, most TCR beta V segments were observed in productive rearrangements about 87% or about 30% of the time, broadly matching IMGT annotations. In a later analysis, HLA-associated TCR beta chains showed more clonal expansion and lower generation probabilities than non-associated chains that were equally common. A later analysis found that TCR association rates varied across HLA loci, with DRB1 alleles showing the most associated TCRs and HLA-C alleles the fewest. HLA typing was unavailable for some donors at each locus, so association tests used only the typed subset. Because counts were too low, seventeen rarely observed V segments, including chromosome 9 orphons, were left out of the earlier analysis of approximately 580 of the donors. A group of highly shared sequence variants was considered likely to be a technical artifact of the sequencing pipeline. The classifier was reported to diagnose cytomegalovirus status with high specificity and sensitivity in both the original and validation cohorts. An association between a missense DCLRE1C variant and V-gene and J-gene trimming of TCR beta chains was found in a later genetic analysis and replicated in an independent cohort.

Library preparation employed the immunoSEQ multiplex PCR assay. For the multiplex PCR, a mixture combining 60 forward primers for TCR Vbeta segments and 13 reverse primers for TCR Jbeta segments was used. The CDR3 region of rearranged TCR beta genes was amplified from genomic DNA by a multiplex PCR assay. On the Illumina HiSeq System, the amplified TCR beta libraries were sequenced as 87-base-pair reads. The authors' analysis ran thus. A later analysis counted about 80 million unique TCR beta chains across the 650 to 800 repertoires, and around 9.9 million of these chains were shared by at least two donors. To remove PCR and sequencing errors, raw reads were error-corrected and collapsed into unique sequences using a nearest-neighbor algorithm that merged closely related sequences. To assign V, D and J gene segments, CDR3 sequences were aligned to IMGT reference sequences. Each retained sequence needed at least a six-nucleotide match to both a V gene segment and a J gene segment. A rearrangement counted as productive if the CDR3 had no stop codons and remained in frame with V and J, and every other rearrangement counted as non-productive. Following IMGT convention, CDR3 was defined as the stretch from the second conserved V-encoded cysteine to the conserved J-encoded phenylalanine. The earlier analysis of a few hundred of the donors excluded any sequence lacking an unambiguous match to a single V gene segment. An earlier analysis of 587 of the donors called V segments functional above 56.7% productive rearrangements and segregating when the between-donor standard deviation exceeded 5%. A statistical classification framework was built to diagnose cytomegalovirus status from the catalog of TCR beta chain sequences. In a later analysis, V and J genes were assigned by comparing TCR nucleotide sequences against IMGT/GENE-DB human TR gene sequences. The TCRdist pipeline was used in a later analysis to assign CDR3 sequences and most-parsimonious VDJ recombination scenarios. In a later analysis, each TCR beta chain was defined by its CDR3 amino acid sequence together with its V-gene family, and reads lacking a unique V-gene family were excluded. A later analysis removed 600 or so highly shared, low-generation-probability nucleotide sequences to deal with suspected cross-contamination and a sequencing artifact. In a later analysis, a clonal expansion index for each public chain was calculated from normalized within-repertoire ranks of inferred template counts. In a later analysis, generation probabilities were computed with a VDJ recombination model fitted to out-of-frame rearrangements, and the resulting probabilities were checked against IGoR. A later analysis scored TCR-TCR, TCR-HLA and TCR-CMV co-occurrence with hypergeometric tests, applying a repertoire-size bias correction to TCR pairs. In a later analysis, false discovery rates were estimated by permuting HLA or CMV assignments 20 times. A later analysis grouped co-occurring TCRs with DBSCAN, adding TCRdist sequence similarity when clustering within HLA-allele-positive subsets. Repertoires with fewer than 30,000 or more than 120,000 public chains were left out of co-occurrence clustering, as were a handful of repertoires with anomalous nucleotide sharing. TCRdb retrieved this table from immuneACCESS and kept in-frame rearrangements only. Not all clones are present; in checked studies, unresolved V genes account for under half, and no reason is known for the remainder. D and trimming come from the DNA, and the V and J calls and clone size come from that table. The table for this sample lists around 100,000 clones. Roughly 3.7% of the sample goes to the ten largest clones.

In total, roughly 670 healthy bone marrow donors made up the cohort. All cohort members were sampled while nominally healthy, although unrecorded immune exposures were likely present. The donor was CMV seronegative and belonged to the group of roughly 330 seronegative cohort members. Each donor provided a peripheral blood sample, and peripheral blood mononuclear cells were used for TCR beta sequencing. The Qiagen DNeasy Blood Extraction Kit was used to extract genomic DNA from the blood cell samples. Sequencing was done on a sample of PBMCs. The TCR comes from a man younger than 40 in good health and CMV-seronegative. The sequence links TRBV19 to TRBJ1-6; confidence is insufficient to name the D gene. The DNA is as follows: TGTGCCAGTAGTATGCGGGGCTCCTATAATTCACCCCTCCACTTT. The resulting protein is CASSMRGSYNSPLHF.